These 8 T cell receptor beta chains came from one sample sequenced in a study of blood T cell repertoires in COVID-19. Repertoires were generated with immunoSEQ multiplex PCR, while TCRdb's copy carries only in-frame clones and drops some. Here the sample spans about 71,000 clones, 82% being singletons. The sample comprised peripheral blood. These receptors came from a woman aged 80 or older with acute or convalescent COVID-19.

This chain joins TRBV5-4 and TRBJ2-2; 7 bases are a match to TRBD2. The CDR3 runs 15 residues. V shed 3 bases, J shed 3 bases, and the junction held 5 bases outside the gene matches. In germline, CDR1 is SGHNT, CDR2 YYREEE (reference sequence). In DNA, the CDR3 is TGTGCCAGCAGCTGGGGGGGATTGGACACCGGGGAGCTGTTTTTT. Translation gives CASSWGGLDTGELFF.

The chain has TRBV7-9 and TRBJ2-7, with a possible D match to TRBD1 (6 bases). V lost 8 bases to trimming and J lost 3 bases, with 17 bases between them. The CDR3 is 14 residues long. The germline V gene encodes CDR1 SEHNR and CDR2 FQNEAQ (reference sequence). The CDR3 nucleotides read TGTGCCAGCGGCGTCCCCGGGACACGCTACGAGCAGTACTTC. It encodes CASGVPGTRYEQYF.

This chain uses TRBV5-1 with TRBJ1-2; tentatively, D is TRBD1 (5 bases). The germline V gene has CDR1 SGHRS and CDR2 YFSETQ. The V end was cut by 0 bases, the J end by 7 bases, with 10 bases between. The CDR3 has 13 residues. CDR3 region: CASSLGFQGGYTF. The CDR3 DNA sequence: TGCGCCAGCAGCTTGGGATTTCAGGGTGGCTACACCTTC.

At least ten counts were recorded for this clone. The V call is TRBV6-6, the J call TRBJ1-5, with 8 positions matching TRBD1. The CDR3 contains 15 residues. Trimming at V came to 2 bases and at J to 2 bases, leaving 2 bases not matched to a gene. Per germline, CDR1 MNHNY and CDR2 SVGAGI (reference sequence). The CDR3 nucleotides are TGTGCCAGCAGTTACGGACAGGGTGGCAATCAGCCCCAGCATTTT. Its translation: CASSYGQGGNQPQHF.

The V and J genes are TRBV7-9 and TRBJ1-1, with 9 bases lining up with TRBD1. The V gene's germline CDR1 is SEHNR and CDR2 FQNEAQ (reference sequence). After removal of 5 bases from V and 4 bases from J, the junction contained 5 bases not matched to a gene. The CDR3 contains 14 residues. CDR3 protein: CASSRTGAGTEAFF. In DNA form, the CDR3 reads TGTGCCAGCAGCCGGACAGGGGCCGGCACTGAAGCTTTCTTT.

The chain joins TRBV5-1 to TRBJ1-2; 9 nucleotides match TRBD1. From germline, CDR1 is SGHRS and CDR2 YFSETQ. This CDR3 is 15 amino acids long. V shed 3 bases and J 6 bases; nucleotides not matched to a gene: 9. The chain's CDR3 is CASSSTPGTGNGYTF. Written as DNA, the CDR3 is TGCGCCAGCAGCTCAACTCCCGGGACAGGGAATGGCTACACCTTC.

The chain carries TRBV5-1 and TRBJ2-7, with 9 bases lining up with TRBD1. The CDR3 is 14 amino acids. J was trimmed by 2 bases and V by 5 bases; bases with no gene match: 5. The germline CDR1 and CDR2 sequences are SGHRS and YFSETQ. This CDR3 reads CASRPGTGPYEQYF. DNA for the CDR3: TGCGCCAGCAGGCCCGGGACAGGGCCCTACGAGCAGTACTTC.

The chain carries TRBV25-1 and TRBJ1-4; TRBD1 agrees at 9 bases. Losses at the gene ends were 1 base for V and 8 bases for J; bases not matched to a gene: 8. Germline CDR1 MGHDK, CDR2 SYGVNS. This CDR3 comprises 16 residues. The CDR3 coding sequence is TGTGCCAGCAGTGAATGGGACAGGGACTGGGTGGAAAAACTGTTTTTT. Translated: CASSEWDRDWVEKLFF.